A single sample is the source of the 20 T cell receptor beta chains below, sequenced in a study of T cell repertoires in cytomegalovirus infection. The antigens for these receptors are not known. TCRdb re-analysed the reads in MiXCR, keeping a single row per CDR3 protein. The sample yields about 140,000 distinct CDR3 sequences, 25% to 35% seen once. Sequences were derived from CD8+ T cells from cultured PBMCs, sampled from culture after CMV antigen stimulation. The receptors were sampled from a human donor in good health (CMV status not recorded). Some clones in this sample may be carry-over from other donors' samples.

This clonotype was counted between two and nine times. CDR3 sequence: CASSFPSTGTYNEQFF. DNA of the CDR3: TGTGCCAGCAGCTTCCCCAGTACAGGGACCTACAATGAGCAGTTCTTC. The chain recombines TRBV11-1 with TRBJ2-1, with D perhaps TRBD1 (6 bases). CDR1 is SGHAT, CDR2 FQDESV, per germline (reference sequence). Trimming stripped 3 bases from V and 2 bases from J, with 14 bases between. The CDR3 runs 16 residues.

The chain couples TRBV28 to TRBJ2-7; D gene ambiguous. Germline CDR1 and CDR2: MDHEN and SYDVKM. CDR3 length equals 15 residues. V lost 5 bases to trimming and J lost 2 bases, with 16 bases between them. DNA for the CDR3: TGTGCCAGCAGTAGCACCCCCTCCCTTGCCTACGAGCAGTACTTC. It codes for CASSSTPSLAYEQYF.

This chain links TRBV27 with TRBJ2-1; tentative D call: TRBD2 (5 bases). Germline CDR1 reads MNHEY; CDR2 reads SMNVEV (reference sequence). The CDR3 contains 15 residues. Deletions cut 5 bases from V and 3 bases from J, with 14 bases between. The CDR3, as DNA: TGTGCCAGCAGTCCCTATCCGGGGTACTACAATGAGCAGTTCTTC. It specifies CASSPYPGYYNEQFF.

This clonotype appeared many times. The chain carries TRBV11-2 and TRBJ2-7; a weak D match, TRBD1 (8 bases). The CDR3 consists of 13 residues. Trimming took 5 bases from V and 5 from J, leaving 13 bases between them. The V gene's germline CDR1 is SGHAT and CDR2 FQNNGV. In DNA, the CDR3 is TGTGCCAGCAGCACAACAGGGGGGGACGAGCAGTACTTC. Its translation is CASSTTGGDEQYF.

The gene calls are TRBV25-1 and TRBJ2-7; tentative D call: TRBD1 (5 bases). Germline V gene data show CDR1 as MGHDK and CDR2 as SYGVNS. The length of the CDR3 is 12 residues. Trimming removed 7 bases from V and 8 bases from J, with 15 bases in between. The CDR3 reads CASTPGNGKQYF. For the CDR3, the DNA is TGTGCCAGCACACCAGGGAATGGGAAGCAGTACTTC.

This clonotype was seen a handful of times. V usage is TRBV24-1 and J usage is TRBJ2-3; tentative D call: TRBD2 (5 bases). The CDR3 has 17 amino acids. Germline V gene lookup returns CDR1 KGHDR and CDR2 SFDVKD. Between the trimmed V and J ends, which lost 4 bases and 1 base, there was a span of 17 bases. The CDR3 sequence: CATSDSPTVEGTDTQYF. As DNA, the CDR3 is TGTGCCACCAGTGACTCACCGACGGTGGAGGGCACAGATACGCAGTATTTT.

The chain carries TRBV9 and TRBJ2-3, with unresolved D. Trimming pared 3 bases from V and 2 bases from J, leaving 10 bases between. Per germline, CDR1 SGDLS and CDR2 YYNGEE. CDR3 length equals 14 residues. The DNA of the CDR3 is TGTGCCAGCAGCGACGGGCCTTACACAGATACGCAGTATTTT. It is translated as CASSDGPYTDTQYF.

Regarding this clonotype: One base away lies a much larger clone, so this may be a sequencing read error. This chain uses TRBV7-2 with TRBJ2-7; 10 bases are a match to TRBD2. Trimming took 1 base from V and 2 from J; bases not matched to a gene: 5. The germline V gene encodes CDR1 SGHTA and CDR2 FQGNSA. The CDR3 spans 16 residues. The CDR3 sequence is CASSLGEREGPYEQYF. The CDR3 DNA reads TGTGCCAGCAGCTTAGGCGAGCGGGAGGGCCCCTACGAGCAGTACTTC.

The chain joins TRBV20-1 to TRBJ2-1; the D gene is possibly TRBD2 (6 bases). V dropped 5 bases and J dropped 9 bases, with 11 bases sitting between them. This CDR3 is built from 11 residues. Germline V CDR1 and CDR2: DFQATT, SNEGSKA (reference sequence). The CDR3 coding sequence is TGCAGTGCTTATGCGGGGATTGAGCAGTTCTTC. Amino acid sequence: CSAYAGIEQFF.

CDR3 loop: CASSLNPPGGLSDTQYF. CDR3 sequence (DNA): TGTGCCAGCAGTTTAAACCCTCCAGGGGGCCTCTCAGATACGCAGTATTTT. The genes are TRBV12-3 or TRBV12-4 and TRBJ2-3; 8 bases fit TRBD1. V lost 2 bases, J lost 4 bases, and 11 bases stayed unmatched. The CDR3 totals 17 residues.

The CDR3 loop reads CASSFVFTGEQFF. CDR3 bases: TGTGCCAGCAGTTTTGTTTTTACGGGTGAGCAGTTCTTC. V usage is TRBV6-2 or TRBV6-3 and J usage is TRBJ2-1; D not resolved. CDR1 is MNHEY, CDR2 SVGEGT, per germline. This CDR3 comprises 13 residues. V lost 4 bases, J lost 9 bases, and 13 bases lay in between.

The chain has TRBV15 and TRBJ2-1; 14 bases agree with TRBD2. Losses at the gene ends were 3 bases for V and 5 bases for J; bases not matched to a gene: 0. This CDR3 contains 15 residues. The germline V gene encodes CDR1 LNHNV and CDR2 YYDKDF (reference sequence). CDR3 in amino acids: CATSRTSGGDNEQFF. Here the CDR3 DNA reads TGTGCCACCAGCAGGACTAGCGGGGGGGACAATGAGCAGTTCTTC.

V is TRBV6-5 and J is TRBJ1-5; possibly TRBD1 for D (6 bases). This CDR3 region has 14 residues. The V and J ends lost 3 bases and 4 bases respectively, with 10 bases between them. Germline lookup yields CDR1 MNHEY and CDR2 SVGAGI. For the CDR3, the DNA is TGTGCCAGCAGTTATCTTCAGGGGAATCAGCCCCAGCATTTT. Encoded protein: CASSYLQGNQPQHF.

This chain joins TRBV12-3 or TRBV12-4 and TRBJ2-3; a weak D match, TRBD1 (6 bases). Trimming stripped 4 bases from V and 1 base from J, with 12 bases between. The CDR3 is 15 residues long. The CDR3 reads CASSSGAPGTDTQYF. Written as DNA, the CDR3 is TGTGCCAGCAGTTCAGGGGCGCCCGGCACAGATACGCAGTATTTT.

The genes are TRBV12-3 or TRBV12-4 and TRBJ2-2, with D unclear. The CDR3 sequence is 14 residues long. Trimming took off 3 bases at V and 7 bases at J, with 12 bases between the two ends. In DNA, the CDR3 is TGTGCCAGCAGTTTCCCGGGTTCGAGCGGGGAGCTGTTTTTT. Translated: CASSFPGSSGELFF.

In this sample, this clonotype turned up once. The chain employs TRBV6-6 and TRBJ2-7, with D maybe TRBD2 (5 bases). Germline V gives CDR1 MNHNY, CDR2 SVGAGI (reference sequence). The CDR3 loop spans 13 amino acids. The V end lost 7 bases, the J end lost 3 bases, and 13 bases lay between the germline ends. The CDR3 sequence: CASTKVAGYEQYF. CDR3 in DNA: TGTGCCAGCACTAAGGTCGCGGGCTACGAGCAGTACTTC.

This clonotype came up many times. J is TRBJ1-5 and V is TRBV19; D call uncertain. V was shortened by 3 bases and J by 1 base, with 7 bases between the two germline ends. The CDR3 has 14 residues. Per germline, CDR1 LNHDA and CDR2 SQIVND (reference sequence). CDR3 in DNA: TGTGCCAGTAGTATTTCAGGAAGCAATCAGCCCCAGCATTTT. This translates into CASSISGSNQPQHF. Combining the CDR3 with reference TRBV19 and TRBJ1-5 gives the whole variable domain DGGITQSPKYLFRKEGQNVTLSCEQNLNHDAMYWYRQDPGQGLRLIYYSQIVNDFQKGDIAEGYSVSREKKESFPLTVTSAQKNPTAFYLCASSISGSNQPQHFGDGTRLSIL.

There are a few counts of this clonotype. The genes are TRBV13 and TRBJ1-4; D is undetermined. CDR3 size: 15 residues. Trimming removed 5 bases from V and 2 bases from J, with 12 bases in between. CDR1 PRHDT and CDR2 FYEKMQ come from the germline V gene (reference sequence). CDR3 in amino acids: CASSPGPLTNEKLFF. CDR3 sequence (DNA): TGTGCCAGCAGCCCCGGCCCTCTGACTAATGAAAAACTGTTTTTT.

CDR3 protein: CASSFSGANVLTF. For the CDR3, the DNA is TGTGCCAGCAGCTTTTCCGGGGCCAACGTCCTGACTTTC. The rearrangement uses TRBV7-8 and TRBJ2-6; D remains unclear. V lost 3 bases, J lost 4 bases, and 4 bases lay in between. CDR1 is SGHVS and CDR2 is FQNEAQ in the germline V gene. The CDR3 spans 13 residues.

This clonotype has more than one count but fewer than ten. This chain joins TRBV7-9 and TRBJ2-2; D not resolved. Germline V gives CDR1 SEHNR, CDR2 FQNEAQ (reference sequence). The CDR3 totals 12 residues. The ends were cut back, 3 bases at V and 6 bases at J, with 5 bases in the middle. CDR3 in amino acids: CASSLGPGELFF. CDR3 coding DNA: TGTGCCAGCAGCTTGGGCCCCGGGGAGCTGTTTTTT.